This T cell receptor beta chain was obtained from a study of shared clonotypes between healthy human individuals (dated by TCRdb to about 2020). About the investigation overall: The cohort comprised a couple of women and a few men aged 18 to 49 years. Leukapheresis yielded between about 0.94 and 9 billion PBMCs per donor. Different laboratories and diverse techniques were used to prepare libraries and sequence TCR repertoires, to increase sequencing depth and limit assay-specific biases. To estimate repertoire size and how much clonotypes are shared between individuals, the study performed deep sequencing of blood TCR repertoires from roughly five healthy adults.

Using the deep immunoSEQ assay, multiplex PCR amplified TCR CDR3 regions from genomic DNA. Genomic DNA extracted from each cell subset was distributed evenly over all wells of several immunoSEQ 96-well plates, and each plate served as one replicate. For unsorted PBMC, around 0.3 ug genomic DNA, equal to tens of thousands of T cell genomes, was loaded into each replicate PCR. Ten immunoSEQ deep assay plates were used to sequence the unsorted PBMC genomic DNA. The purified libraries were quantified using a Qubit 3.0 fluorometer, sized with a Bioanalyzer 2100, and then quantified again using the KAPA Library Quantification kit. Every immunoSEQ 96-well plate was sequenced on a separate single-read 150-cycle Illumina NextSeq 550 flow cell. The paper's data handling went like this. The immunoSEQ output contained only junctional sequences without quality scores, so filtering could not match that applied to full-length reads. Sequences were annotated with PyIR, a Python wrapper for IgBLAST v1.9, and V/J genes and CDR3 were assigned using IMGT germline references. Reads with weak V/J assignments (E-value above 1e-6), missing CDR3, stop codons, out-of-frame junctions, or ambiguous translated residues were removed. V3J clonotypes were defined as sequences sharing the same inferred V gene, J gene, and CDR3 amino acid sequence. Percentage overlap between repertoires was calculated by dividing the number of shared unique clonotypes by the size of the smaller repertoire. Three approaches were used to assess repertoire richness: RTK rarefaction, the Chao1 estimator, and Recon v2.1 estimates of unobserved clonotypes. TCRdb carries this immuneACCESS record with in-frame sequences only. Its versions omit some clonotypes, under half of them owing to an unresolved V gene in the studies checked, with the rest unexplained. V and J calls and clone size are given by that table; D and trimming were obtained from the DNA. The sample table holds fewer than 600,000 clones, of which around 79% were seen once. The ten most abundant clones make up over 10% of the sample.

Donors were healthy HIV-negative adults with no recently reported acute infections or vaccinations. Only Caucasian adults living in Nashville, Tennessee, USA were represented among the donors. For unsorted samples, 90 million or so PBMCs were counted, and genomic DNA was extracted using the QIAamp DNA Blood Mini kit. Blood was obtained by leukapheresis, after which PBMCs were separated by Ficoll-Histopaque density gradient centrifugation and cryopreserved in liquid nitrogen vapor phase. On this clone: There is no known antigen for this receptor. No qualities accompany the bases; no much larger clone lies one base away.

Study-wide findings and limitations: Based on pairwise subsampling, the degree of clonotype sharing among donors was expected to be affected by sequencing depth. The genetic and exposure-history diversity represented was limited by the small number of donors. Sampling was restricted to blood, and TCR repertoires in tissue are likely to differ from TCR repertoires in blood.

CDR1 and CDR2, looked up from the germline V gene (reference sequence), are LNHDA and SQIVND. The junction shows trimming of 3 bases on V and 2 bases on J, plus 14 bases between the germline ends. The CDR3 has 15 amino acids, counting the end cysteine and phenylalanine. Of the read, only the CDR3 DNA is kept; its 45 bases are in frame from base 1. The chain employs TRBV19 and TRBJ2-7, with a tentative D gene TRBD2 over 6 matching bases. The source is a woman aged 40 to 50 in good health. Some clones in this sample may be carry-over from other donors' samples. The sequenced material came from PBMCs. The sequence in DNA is TGTGCCAGTAGTATGAAGGGGACTGAGACCTACGAGCAGTACTTC. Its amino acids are CASSMKGTETYEQYF.